Sequencing of this T cell receptor (beta chain) was carried out in a study of shared T cell receptors in the human thymus. The CDR3 extends over 16 amino acids. The germline V gene has CDR1 SGHVS and CDR2 FQNEAQ. The V and J ends lost 1 base and 0 bases respectively, with 12 bases between them. Some clones are missing from TCRdb's copy, which holds only in-frame ones; the method was immunoSEQ multiplex PCR. The sample includes 650,000 to 950,000 clones, approximately 83% seen only once; the top ten take approximately 0.01%. The same sample was also used in a study of human thymus T cells. That source adds: Thymus tissue for the work was resected from patients undergoing corrective heart surgery. Repertoires from thymus and blood appeared to show biased V and J gene usage. Reports from related research described highly overlapping thymic repertoires among unrelated individuals.

J is TRBJ1-2 and V is TRBV7-8; D not certain. Sequenced: thymocytes. This receptor was obtained from a girl under three years old with a congenital heart defect. The CDR3 loop reads CASSLVRPGPNYGYTF. CDR3 DNA sequence: TGTGCCAGCAGCTTAGTTCGACCGGGTCCTAACTATGGCTACACCTTC.